This T cell receptor (beta chain) stems from a study of blood T cell repertoires in COVID-19. Assay: immunoSEQ multiplex PCR; the TCRdb copy retains only in-frame clones and omits some. The data contain approximately 400,000 clones, about 90% of them singletons. Assignment of participants to cohorts was predicated upon participant-reported clinical history. The ends lost 6 bases at V and 2 bases at J; junction bases unmatched: 13. The germline CDR1 and CDR2 sequences are SEHNR and FQNEAQ (reference sequence). There are 17 residues in the CDR3. The rearrangement joins TRBV7-9 to TRBJ2-3; TRBD2 matches 8 bases. The sample was PBMCs or T cells enriched from blood (not recorded which). The clonotype comes from a man aged 25-45 years who had recovered from COVID-19. The CDR3 bases are TGTGCCAGCAGTCCCGAAACGGGGGGGAACCCCACAGATACGCAGTATTTT. Translation: CASSPETGGNPTDTQYF. Variable domain in full (rest from reference TRBV7-9 and TRBJ2-3): DTGVSQNPRHKITKRGQNVTFRCDPISEHNRLYWYRQTLGQGPEFLTYFQNEAQLEKSRLLSDRFSAERPKGSFSTLEIQRTEQGDSAMYLCASSPETGGNPTDTQYFGPGTRLTVL.